The 2 T cell receptor beta chains given below trace back to one sample, sequenced in a study of blood T cell repertoires in COVID-19. Profiling relied on immunoSEQ multiplex PCR, and the TCRdb table lists in-frame clones only, not all of them. Of over 200,000 clones in the sample, roughly four fifths were seen once. Input material: PBMCs or T cells enriched from blood (not recorded which). The receptors come from a man between 60 and 70 years old who had recovered from COVID-19.

This chain uses TRBV4-3 with TRBJ1-2; D ambiguous. The CDR3 contains 14 residues. With 1 base removed from V and 0 bases from J, the gap between germline ends came to 6 bases. Germline values: CDR1 LGHNA, CDR2 YSLEER. The CDR3 DNA reads TGCGCCAGCAGCCAAGCAGGTACTAACTATGGCTACACCTTC. Its translation is CASSQAGTNYGYTF.

Of note for this clone: Other DNA variants within this sample encode the same CDR3. The rearrangement links TRBV5-6 to TRBJ1-2; D may be TRBD1 (6 bases). Per germline, CDR1 SGHDT and CDR2 YYEEEE. The CDR3 sequence is 12 residues long. V gave up 2 bases and J gave up 4 bases, with 6 bases separating them. For the CDR3, the DNA is TGTGCCAGCAGCTTCAGGGGCTATGGCTACACCTTC. Protein product: CASSFRGYGYTF.